The 22 T cell receptor beta chains reported below all come from one sample, sequenced in a study of T cells after yellow fever vaccination. TCRdb reprocessed the 5' RACE reads via MiXCR and lists one record per CDR3 protein. The repertoire holds 150,000 or so distinct CDR3 sequences, with approximately 9.9% as singletons. This specimen consisted of CD8+ T cells sorted from PBMCs, obtained 45 days after the yellow fever booster vaccination. Every receptor here comes from a man aged 18 to 35 who received the YFV17D yellow fever vaccine.

The chain joins TRBV6-5 to TRBJ1-1; 8 nucleotides align to TRBD1. The CDR3 is made up of 15 amino acids. Germline-derived CDR1 and CDR2 are MNHEY and SVGAGI. V shed 6 bases, J shed 8 bases, and the junction held 14 bases outside the gene matches. The CDR3, as DNA: TGTGCCAGCAGGTACGCTGCAGGGGGCGTCGCCGAAGCTTTCTTT. This gives the protein CASRYAAGGVAEAFF.

The chain joins TRBV6-5 to TRBJ1-1; D remains unclear. V was cut by 4 bases and J by 0 bases, with 12 bases left in between. The germline V gene encodes CDR1 MNHEY and CDR2 SVGAGI. The length of the CDR3 is 15 residues. The CDR3 here is CASSFAPTLNTEAFF. The DNA of the CDR3 is TGTGCCAGCAGTTTCGCCCCGACTTTGAACACTGAAGCTTTCTTT.

This sequence joins TRBV4-2 and TRBJ2-3, with 13 bases identical to TRBD2. Germline-derived CDR1 and CDR2 are LGHNA and YNFKEQ. J lost 2 bases, V lost 4 bases, and 9 bases had no gene match. The CDR3 sequence is 18 residues long. The CDR3 DNA follows: TGTGCCAGCAGCCCAACTGGGACTAGCGGGATATACACAGATACGCAGTATTTT. As protein: CASSPTGTSGIYTDTQYF.

The chain combines TRBV11-2 with TRBJ2-3; possibly TRBD1 for D (6 bases). Deletions cut 2 bases from V and 0 bases from J, with 15 bases between. The CDR3 has 17 amino acids. Per the germline V gene, CDR1 is SGHAT and CDR2 is FQNNGV. The CDR3 DNA sequence: TGTGCCAGCAGCTTAACCCCAGGGGCTGGAAGCACAGATACGCAGTATTTT. Amino acids: CASSLTPGAGSTDTQYF.

This chain joins TRBV12-3 or TRBV12-4 and TRBJ2-3, with TRBD2 identical over 11 bases. Trimming took 2 bases from V and 5 from J; bases not matched to a gene: 15. The CDR3 has 19 residues. CDR3 nucleotide sequence: TGTGCCAGCAGTTTACGGCTAGCGGGGGGTTCACTTATGCAAGATACGCAGTATTTT. Its translation is CASSLRLAGGSLMQDTQYF.

At least ten counts were recorded for this clonotype. The chain recombines TRBV27 with TRBJ1-1, with 7 bases identical to TRBD1. V was pared by 4 bases and J by 10 bases, with 9 bases of the junction left unmatched. Germline V gene sequence: CDR1 MNHEY, CDR2 SMNVEV (reference sequence). The CDR3 is 13 residues long. In DNA, the CDR3 is TGTGCCAGCAGTTCCGGAGGGGGCAACAGAGCTTTCTTT. This encodes CASSSGGGNRAFF.

This clonotype was observed a handful of times. This chain links TRBV3-1 with TRBJ2-5; D is undetermined. CDR1 LGHDT and CDR2 YNNKEL come from the germline V gene (reference sequence). The V and J ends lost 1 base and 1 base respectively, with 7 bases between them. This CDR3 has 14 residues. The CDR3 coding sequence is TGTGCCAGCAGCCAAGTCCACCTCCAAGAGACCCAGTACTTC. Translating it yields CASSQVHLQETQYF.

This clonotype was counted ten times or more. The chain combines TRBV6-5 with TRBJ1-2, with 8 bases that match TRBD1. Germline CDR1 reads MNHEY; CDR2 reads SVGAGI. The CDR3 is made up of 17 amino acids. After removal of 1 base from V and 6 bases from J, the junction contained 13 bases not matched to a gene. Here the CDR3 DNA reads TGTGCCAGCAGTTACTTATTGGATGTCAGGGGGCAGGATGGCTACACCTTC. Its translation is CASSYLLDVRGQDGYTF.

This clonotype has more than one count but fewer than ten. This chain links TRBV21-1 with TRBJ2-7; TRBD1 is taken as the D call from the table, unchecked against the DNA. TRBV21-1 is annotated as a pseudogene. The CDR3 consists of 16 residues. The CDR3 DNA sequence: TGTGCCAGCAGCGTCCCGACGGAGGATCCAAACTACGAGCAGTACTTC. Translated, it gives CASSVPTEDPNYEQYF.

The chain employs TRBV7-9 and TRBJ2-1; TRBD2 is a possible D gene (6 bases). Trimming left V 5 bases short and J 5 bases short, with 16 bases between. The CDR3 runs to 15 residues. The germline V gene has CDR1 SEHNR and CDR2 FQNEAQ (reference sequence). The CDR3 DNA reads TGTGCCAGCAGCATCCACGGGGGTAGGGACAATGAGCAGTTCTTC. Its translation is CASSIHGGRDNEQFF.

This clonotype appeared a few times. The rearrangement uses TRBV10-3 and TRBJ2-7; no clear D. With 2 bases removed from V and 2 bases from J, the gap between germline ends came to 10 bases. The CDR3 runs to 14 residues. The germline gives CDR1 ENHRY, CDR2 SYGVKD. The CDR3 region is CAISEGHDTYEQYV. DNA for the CDR3: TGTGCCATCAGTGAGGGTCATGATACCTACGAGCAGTACGTC.

V gene TRBV9 combines with J gene TRBJ2-3; 10 bases match TRBD2. The CDR3 runs to 14 residues. The germline V gene encodes CDR1 SGDLS and CDR2 YYNGEE. The ends lost 4 bases at V and 4 bases at J; junction bases unmatched: 3. The CDR3 DNA follows: TGTGCCAGCAGCCAAGGGACTAGCGCAGATACGCAGTATTTT. This gives the protein CASSQGTSADTQYF.

This clonotype appeared a few times. The J gene is TRBJ1-1, the V gene TRBV10-3; D might be TRBD1 (5 bases). Germline V gives CDR1 ENHRY, CDR2 SYGVKD. The CDR3 loop spans 15 amino acids. Trimming took off 3 bases at V and 10 bases at J, with 21 bases between the two ends. The CDR3 DNA is TGTGCCATCAGTGATGATGTCGGGGCTGATAATGGAGCTTTCTTT. Encoded protein: CAISDDVGADNGAFF.

In its sample, this clonotype was seen a few times. V and J are TRBV6-1 and TRBJ2-6; 7 bases align to TRBD1. J lost 0 bases, V lost 8 bases, and 13 bases had no gene match. This CDR3 region has 18 residues. Germline V gene sequence: CDR1 MNHNS, CDR2 SASEGT. CDR3 sequence reads: CASLGGGTARSGANVLTF. The CDR3 DNA reads TGTGCCAGCTTAGGGGGTGGGACAGCGCGCTCTGGGGCCAACGTCCTGACTTTC.

This clonotype has a handful of counts. CDR3 DNA sequence: TGTGCCAGCACCGTAGTGGGTACGCAGTATTTT. It codes for CASTVVGTQYF. This chain connects TRBV12-3 or TRBV12-4 to TRBJ2-3; D is undetermined. Between the trimmed V and J ends, which lost 7 bases and 8 bases, there was a span of 10 bases. The length of the CDR3 is 11 residues.

In this sample, this clonotype turned up many times. J is TRBJ2-7 and V is TRBV28, with D perhaps TRBD1 or TRBD2 (5 bases each). The CDR3 covers 16 residues. V dropped 5 bases and J dropped 0 bases, with 17 bases sitting between them. Per the germline V gene, CDR1 is MDHEN and CDR2 is SYDVKM. In DNA form, the CDR3 reads TGTGCCAGCAGTACCCCCTCGGGGCTTTTCTCCTACGAGCAGTACGTC. Encoded protein: CASSTPSGLFSYEQYV.

The chain couples TRBV5-4 to TRBJ2-7, with D possibly being TRBD1 (5 bases). The length of the CDR3 is 14 residues. V was shortened by 4 bases and J by 3 bases, with 14 bases between the two germline ends. In germline, CDR1 is SGHNT, CDR2 YYREEE (reference sequence). CDR3 sequence: CASSQGGAHYEQYV. The CDR3 DNA is TGTGCCAGCAGCCAGGGCGGCGCTCACTACGAGCAGTACGTC.

This clonotype was seen ten or more times. This sequence joins TRBV4-1 and TRBJ1-2; possible D gene TRBD1, 5 bases. Germline V gene sequence: CDR1 MGHRA, CDR2 YSYEKL. V shed 4 bases and J shed 6 bases, with 12 bases lying between them. The CDR3 sequence is 13 residues long. CDR3 amino acids: CASSLKGVDGYTF. As DNA, the CDR3 is TGCGCCAGCAGCCTCAAAGGGGTTGATGGCTACACCTTC.

This clonotype was counted at least ten times. The chain joins TRBV27 to TRBJ1-5; 7 bases agree with TRBD1. The CDR3 loop spans 13 amino acids. CDR1 is MNHEY, CDR2 SMNVEV, per germline (reference sequence). V gave up 6 bases and J gave up 9 bases; unmatched junction bases: 8. This CDR3 reads CASSLQGNRPQHF. CDR3 DNA sequence: TGTGCCAGCAGCCTACAGGGGAATAGGCCCCAGCATTTT.

This clonotype appeared a few times. This chain links TRBV16 with TRBJ2-7; unclear D gene. Trimming took off 0 bases at V and 2 bases at J, with 5 bases between the two ends. Per the germline V gene, CDR1 is KGHSY and CDR2 is FQNENV. The CDR3 has 13 amino acids. CDR3 amino acids: CASSQSGTYEQYV. The CDR3, as DNA: TGTGCCAGCAGCCAATCAGGGACCTACGAGCAGTACGTC.

This clonotype appeared a few times. This chain connects TRBV9 to TRBJ1-1; TRBD1 might be the D (5 bases). The CDR3 consists of 15 residues. The germline V gene encodes CDR1 SGDLS and CDR2 YYNGEE. Between the trimmed V and J ends, which lost 0 bases and 3 bases, there was a span of 12 bases. The CDR3 DNA is TGTGCCAGCAGCGTAGGGTGGGGCAGGGACACTGAAGCTTTCTTT. Its protein is CASSVGWGRDTEAFF.

The chain combines TRBV6-2 or TRBV6-3 with TRBJ2-1; a weak D match, TRBD2 (5 bases). CDR1 and CDR2 from the germline V gene are MNHEY and SVGEGT. V was clipped by 0 bases and J by 2 bases, with 11 bases between them. The CDR3 covers 16 residues. CDR3 loop: CASSYSSGLTYNEQFF. CDR3 sequence (DNA): TGTGCCAGCAGTTACTCGAGTGGACTGACCTACAATGAGCAGTTCTTC.